The TCR beta chain under discussion was sequenced for a study of regulatory T cells in long-lasting Graves disease. Germline V gene data show CDR1 as SNHLY and CDR2 as FYNNEI. With 6 bases clipped from V and 7 bases from J, the junction kept 11 bases outside the gene matches. This CDR3 is built from 14 residues. Library construction for TCR beta used iRepertoire HTBI primers and Arm-PCR of CDR3 regions. TCRdb re-derived calls from the multiplex PCR reads in MiXCR, one entry per CDR3 protein. The sample holds about 380,000 distinct CDR3 sequences; around 16% are singletons and the top ten take about 20%. Described time point: newly diagnosed GD, antithyroid drugs for less than 3 months. Extracted RNA from PBMCs served as the source of the TCR library. Graves' disease diagnoses used American Thyroid Association guidelines.

The receptor's source is a female donor with Graves disease. V and J are TRBV2 and TRBJ1-2; 7 bases match TRBD1. The material sequenced was peripheral blood mononuclear cells (PBMCs), taken at new diagnosis, from a patient treated with antithyroid drugs. This CDR3 reads CASRGQTGRSGYTF. CDR3 nucleotide sequence: TGTGCCAGCAGAGGGCAGACAGGGAGAAGTGGCTACACCTTC.